Listed below are T cell receptor beta chains from one sample, sequenced in a study of blood T cell repertoires in COVID-19. Libraries were prepared by immunoSEQ multiplex PCR; TCRdb keeps only in-frame clonotypes and omits some of them. The sample shows approximately 140,000 clones, roughly 80% of them seen only once. The sequencing input was peripheral blood. The receptors here all came from an elderly woman with acute or convalescent COVID-19. Both conserved end residues are part of each CDR3. The D gene is left open where the match is weak.

D	J	V	CDR3
TRBD2	TRBJ2-5	TRBV5-6	CASSSRTSGRAVETQYF
.	TRBJ1-3	TRBV4-3	CASSQVRGAGNTIYF
TRBD1	TRBJ2-7	TRBV27	CASSYRDRAGEQYF
.	TRBJ2-1	TRBV18	CASSPPSRYNEQFF
.	TRBJ1-3	TRBV9	CASSADGISGNTIYF
.	TRBJ1-2	TRBV3-1/TRBV3-2	CASSQGANYGYTF
TRBD1	TRBJ2-7	TRBV11-2	CASTSTGVVYEQYF
TRBD1	TRBJ2-5	TRBV7-2	CASSLVWQGEETQYF
.	TRBJ2-7	TRBV7-2	CASSFPAVEQYF
TRBD2	TRBJ2-2	TRBV6-5	CATRTSGVTGELFF
.	TRBJ1-6	TRBV5-4	CASSTWGETDSYNSPLHF
TRBD1	TRBJ2-7	TRBV6-1	CASSERDTGASFGQYF
.	TRBJ1-2	TRBV7-9	CASSLGGAGANYGYTF
.	TRBJ2-1	TRBV6-1	CASSERGEGEQFF
.	TRBJ1-2	TRBV7-2	CASSENREANYGYTF
.	TRBJ1-1	TRBV18	CASSPRIGGDTEAFF
TRBD2	TRBJ2-3	TRBV5-1	CASRGAGGPLASDTQYF
.	TRBJ1-5	TRBV11-2	CASSSAMGRGRLAQHF
.	TRBJ1-5	TRBV4-1	CASSPRGGGQPQHF
TRBD2	TRBJ2-7	TRBV6-6	CASRTSGGGISEQYF
.	TRBJ1-5	TRBV30	CAWSPYPIDRSNQPQHF
TRBD1	TRBJ1-2	TRBV5-1	CASSSTGAHGYTF
.	TRBJ1-6	TRBV7-6	CASSLRQAYNSPLHF
.	TRBJ2-1	TRBV7-2	CASSPRGEQFF
.	TRBJ1-1	TRBV5-1	CASTLTGVNTEAFF
TRBD1	TRBJ1-2	TRBV9	CASSVVPGQGASGYTF
.	TRBJ2-2	TRBV7-2	CASSKNRDANTGELFF
TRBD1	TRBJ2-1	TRBV4-1	CASSQPMTGTGNEQFF
.	TRBJ1-4	TRBV4-3	CASSQEGASNEKLFF
.	TRBJ1-5	TRBV6-5	CASGGGNQPQHF
TRBD1	TRBJ2-3	TRBV7-2	CASSRDRRSTDTQYF
.	TRBJ2-1	TRBV10-2	CASSVAYNEQFF
TRBD1	TRBJ2-5	TRBV7-9	CASSLDRGRRETQYF
TRBD2	TRBJ2-7	TRBV3-1/TRBV3-2	CASSPSRGLAVSYEQYF
TRBD2	TRBJ2-1	TRBV29-1	CSALAGLGYNEQFF
.	TRBJ1-4	TRBV2	CASRPQGLSEKLFF
TRBD2	TRBJ2-2	TRBV2	CASMRYGTRLSGELFF
.	TRBJ2-3	TRBV30	CAWSEGRGGTDTQYF
TRBD1	TRBJ2-1	TRBV18	CASSAGTGTYNEQFF
TRBD1	TRBJ2-3	TRBV7-9	CASSLQGALRDTQYF
TRBD1	TRBJ1-2	TRBV30	CAWSQDRGWGYGYTF
.	TRBJ2-3	TRBV10-3	CAAQEWSTDTQYF
TRBD1	TRBJ1-4	TRBV9	CASSATGGATNEKLFF
.	TRBJ2-1	TRBV29-1	CSLIRDSAYNEQFF
.	TRBJ1-2	TRBV5-6	CASRLQGVFGGYTF
.	TRBJ2-7	TRBV21-1	CASSKDPGYEQYF
TRBD1	TRBJ1-1	TRBV6-5	CASINRGYSDTEAFF
.	TRBJ2-7	TRBV2	CASSESPQGGEQYF
TRBD2	TRBJ2-7	TRBV4-1	CASSQRAGLAGVPSYEQYF
TRBD1	TRBJ1-3	TRBV19	CASRRRQGPGNTIYF
TRBD2	TRBJ2-3	TRBV5-4	CASSLRGRGQDAADTQYF
.	TRBJ2-7	TRBV7-9	CASSRGPRGPSYEQYF
TRBD2	TRBJ2-7	TRBV7-2	CASSPRHSAGVYEQYF
.	TRBJ1-2	TRBV29-1	CSTTANYGYTF
.	TRBJ1-2	TRBV5-8	CASSRLNNYGYTF
.	TRBJ1-1	TRBV5-6	CASSLFQSNTEAFF
.	TRBJ1-5	TRBV19	CASSSSPSGGNQPQHF